The 7 T cell receptor beta chains below were found in one sample sequenced in a study of blood T cell repertoires in COVID-19. The repertoire was sequenced with immunoSEQ multiplex PCR; TCRdb's copy has only in-frame clones and lacks some. Of 200,000 to 250,000 clones in the sample, about four fifths were seen once. The sample taken for sequencing was peripheral blood. These receptor sequences come from a man aged 45-65 years with active or convalescent COVID-19.

The genes are TRBV15 and TRBJ1-4; a possible D gene is TRBD1 (6 bases). V was clipped by 2 bases and J by 8 bases, with 18 bases between them. CDR1 and CDR2 from the germline V gene are LNHNV and YYDKDF (reference sequence). CDR3 length: 16 amino acids. The chain's CDR3 is CATSRSGQSGGEKLFF. CDR3 in DNA: TGTGCCACCAGCAGATCCGGACAGTCCGGCGGGGAAAAACTGTTTTTT.

The chain links TRBV11-3 to TRBJ2-2, with D uncertain. The CDR3 is 12 residues long. Between the trimmed V and J ends, which lost 5 bases and 6 bases, there was a span of 7 bases. CDR1 is SGHNT, CDR2 YENEEA, per germline. In DNA, the CDR3 is TGTGCCAGCAGCCCATCCCCCGGGGAGCTGTTTTTT. Protein sequence: CASSPSPGELFF. Together with reference TRBV11-3 and TRBJ2-2, the CDR3 gives the full variable domain: EAGVVQSPRYKIIEKKQPVAFWCNPISGHNTLYWYLQNLGQGPELLIRYENEEAVDDSQLPKDRFSAERLKGVDSTLKIQPAELGDSAVYLCASSPSPGELFFGEGSRLTVL.

CDR3 sequence (DNA): TGTGCCAGCTCGGGACTAGCGGGTCCCAGCTCCTACGAGCAGTACTTC. This sequence encodes CASSGLAGPSSYEQYF. This rearrangement joins TRBV28 to TRBJ2-7; 12 bases line up with TRBD2. The CDR3 sequence is 16 residues long. Germline V gene data show CDR1 as MDHEN and CDR2 as SYDVKM. V gave up 8 bases and J gave up 0 bases; unmatched junction bases: 8.

V is TRBV10-2 and J is TRBJ1-2; D is unresolved. Trimming took off 0 bases at V and 6 bases at J, with 17 bases between the two ends. The germline gives CDR1 WSHSY, CDR2 SAAADI. This CDR3 is built from 16 residues. The CDR3 DNA sequence: TGCGCCAGCAGTGAGTCGAACTCCGGGGTGCGGCATGGCTACACCTTC. The encoded protein is CASSESNSGVRHGYTF.

The chain combines TRBV10-1 with TRBJ2-1; the D gene is possibly TRBD1 (5 bases). CDR3 size: 14 residues. The germline gives CDR1 WNHNN, CDR2 SYGVQD (reference sequence). Between the trimmed V and J ends, which lost 0 bases and 12 bases, there was a span of 15 bases. CDR3 region: CASSESRTSGLQFF. CDR3 nucleotide sequence: TGCGCCAGCAGTGAGTCGAGGACAAGTGGGCTGCAGTTCTTC.

V usage is TRBV10-2 and J usage is TRBJ1-4, with 7 bases fitting TRBD1. This CDR3 is 14 amino acids long. V lost 2 bases to trimming and J lost 7 bases; unmatched junction nucleotides: 4. Looked up from germline, CDR1 is WSHSY and CDR2 is SAAADI. CDR3 sequence reads: CASSEEGAGEKLFF. The CDR3 DNA reads TGCGCCAGCAGTGAGGAGGGGGCCGGTGAAAAACTGTTTTTT.

The chain recombines TRBV10-3 with TRBJ2-6; D remains unclear. The CDR3 loop spans 15 amino acids. V was pared by 0 bases and J by 3 bases, with 6 bases between. Germline CDR1 is ENHRY and CDR2 is SYGVKD. CDR3 in DNA: TGTGCCATCAGTGAGTCGAGAATTGGGGCCAACGTCCTGACTTTC. Translating gives CAISESRIGANVLTF.